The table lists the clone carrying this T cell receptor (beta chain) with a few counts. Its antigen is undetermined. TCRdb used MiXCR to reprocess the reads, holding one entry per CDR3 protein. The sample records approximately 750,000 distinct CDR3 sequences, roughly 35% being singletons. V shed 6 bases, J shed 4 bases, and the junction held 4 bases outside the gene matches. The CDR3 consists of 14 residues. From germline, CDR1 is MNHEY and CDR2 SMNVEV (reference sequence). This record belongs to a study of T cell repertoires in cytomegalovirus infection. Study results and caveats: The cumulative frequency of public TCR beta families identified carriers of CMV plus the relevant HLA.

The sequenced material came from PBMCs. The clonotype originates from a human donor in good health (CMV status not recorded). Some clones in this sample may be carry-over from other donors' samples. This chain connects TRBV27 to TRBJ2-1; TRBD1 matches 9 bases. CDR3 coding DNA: TGTGCCAGCAGCGGACAGGGGACGTACAATGAGCAGTTCTTC. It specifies CASSGQGTYNEQFF.